Listed here is a single T cell receptor (beta chain). The antigen remains unidentified. The table came from immunoSEQ multiplex PCR; TCRdb's copy has only in-frame clones and leaves some out. The sample includes tens of thousands of clones, roughly 85% of them seen just once. The data were obtained in a study of glioma-infiltrating T cells after dendritic cell vaccination. The overall study: Three intradermal dendritic cell vaccine injections were given every two weeks.

Whole-study results and caveats: Patients with more pretreatment TILs had longer time to progression and survival.

The germline CDR1 and CDR2 sequences are LNHDA and SQIVND (reference sequence). J lost 4 bases, V lost 5 bases, and 7 bases had no gene match. CDR3 length: 16 amino acids. The clonotype was recovered from a human donor with glioblastoma. The chain recombines TRBV19 with TRBJ2-7; the match to TRBD2 covers 14 bases. The source material was blood, sampled before dendritic cell vaccination. The CDR3 region is CASSLGTSGRFYEQYF. CDR3 DNA: TGTGCCAGTAGTCTCGGGACTAGCGGGAGATTTTACGAGCAGTACTTC. Looking up the rest from reference TRBV19 and TRBJ2-7 gives the full variable domain: DGGITQSPKYLFRKEGQNVTLSCEQNLNHDAMYWYRQDPGQGLRLIYYSQIVNDFQKGDIAEGYSVSREKKESFPLTVTSAQKNPTAFYLCASSLGTSGRFYEQYFGPGTRLTVT.